A selection of T cell receptor beta chains follows, all from one sample in a study of blood T cell repertoires in COVID-19. The protocol was immunoSEQ multiplex PCR, while the TCRdb copy is restricted to in-frame clones and leaves out a portion. The sample contains about 53,000 clones, just over 85% of which appear only once. The sample taken for sequencing was peripheral blood. These receptors all stem from a man at least 80 years old with acute or convalescent COVID-19. CDR3s leave out the opening cysteine and the closing phenylalanine or tryptophan.

j_gene: TRBJ1-4
v_gene: TRBV19
CDR3aa: ASSIGFENEKLF

j_gene: TRBJ2-5
v_gene: TRBV14
CDR3aa: ASSHDLTEETQY

j_gene: TRBJ1-2
v_gene: TRBV4-3
CDR3aa: ASSQTGQSYGYT

j_gene: TRBJ2-7
v_gene: TRBV10-3
CDR3aa: ASTGSSSYEQY

j_gene: TRBJ2-5
v_gene: TRBV2
CDR3aa: ASSGTSGAQETQY

j_gene: TRBJ2-1
v_gene: TRBV4-3
CDR3aa: ASSQDRDRGNNNEQF

j_gene: TRBJ1-5
v_gene: TRBV11-2
CDR3aa: ASSSRQGGNQPQH

j_gene: TRBJ1-5
v_gene: TRBV6-6
CDR3aa: ASSHLVVGADSNQPQH

j_gene: TRBJ1-5
v_gene: TRBV6-5
CDR3aa: ASSTGSQGQPQH

j_gene: TRBJ1-5
v_gene: TRBV7-2
CDR3aa: ASSAGGASQPQH

j_gene: TRBJ2-2
v_gene: TRBV19
CDR3aa: ASSIDPRLAGGKTGELF

j_gene: TRBJ1-4
v_gene: TRBV27
CDR3aa: ASSEGQGSRLGEKLF

j_gene: TRBJ1-1
v_gene: TRBV9
CDR3aa: ASSIYRDNTEAF

j_gene: TRBJ2-5
v_gene: TRBV5-1
CDR3aa: ASSFNAEVETQY

j_gene: TRBJ2-7
v_gene: TRBV4-1
CDR3aa: ASSWGLAYEQY

j_gene: TRBJ1-3
v_gene: TRBV29-1
CDR3aa: SVLSSGSSSGNTIY

j_gene: TRBJ2-2
v_gene: TRBV5-1
CDR3aa: ASSPTSGETTGELF

j_gene: TRBJ2-7
v_gene: TRBV7-6
CDR3aa: ASSLRGEQY

j_gene: TRBJ2-1
v_gene: TRBV30
CDR3aa: AWSPLRNEQF

j_gene: TRBJ1-2
v_gene: TRBV19
CDR3aa: ASRDRDRLNYGYT

j_gene: TRBJ1-4
v_gene: TRBV27
CDR3aa: ASSLSGTGYEKLF

j_gene: TRBJ2-2
v_gene: TRBV19
CDR3aa: ASSYYASENTGELF

j_gene: TRBJ2-1
v_gene: TRBV7-2
CDR3aa: ASSLSLGGGANEQF

j_gene: TRBJ2-7
v_gene: TRBV5-5
CDR3aa: ASSNQQGENEQY

j_gene: TRBJ2-2
v_gene: TRBV19
CDR3aa: ASKTTGNTGELF

j_gene: TRBJ1-2
v_gene: TRBV6-5
CDR3aa: ASSYSFSNYGYT

j_gene: TRBJ2-3
v_gene: TRBV9
CDR3aa: ASSPSEVRGHTDTQY

j_gene: TRBJ2-2
v_gene: TRBV4-3
CDR3aa: ASSQETGYTGELF

j_gene: TRBJ2-1
v_gene: TRBV7-9
CDR3aa: ASSYPGLIYNEQF

j_gene: TRBJ2-5
v_gene: TRBV5-8
CDR3aa: ASSWGQGTRRQETQY

j_gene: TRBJ1-2
v_gene: TRBV5-8
CDR3aa: AWDSTSLYGYT

j_gene: TRBJ2-1
v_gene: TRBV5-1
CDR3aa: ASSRGSSYNEQF

j_gene: TRBJ2-1
v_gene: TRBV11-3
CDR3aa: ASSSGTYYNEQF

j_gene: TRBJ2-2
v_gene: TRBV9
CDR3aa: ASSVAPRQGLGELF

j_gene: TRBJ2-3
v_gene: TRBV5-1
CDR3aa: ASSPTVPSTDTQY

j_gene: TRBJ1-4
v_gene: TRBV6-7
CDR3aa: ASRRGSLNEKLF

j_gene: TRBJ1-5
v_gene: TRBV18
CDR3aa: ASSPSPVSKNQPQH

j_gene: TRBJ1-2
v_gene: TRBV6-5
CDR3aa: ASSRQDNYGYT

j_gene: TRBJ2-7
v_gene: TRBV5-6
CDR3aa: ASSILTSGLAEYEQY

j_gene: TRBJ2-3
v_gene: TRBV5-1
CDR3aa: ASSLRGPRYTQY

j_gene: TRBJ1-6
v_gene: TRBV9
CDR3aa: ASSVYGDNSPLH

j_gene: TRBJ2-3
v_gene: TRBV3-1/TRBV3-2
CDR3aa: ASSHSTSGYTQY

j_gene: TRBJ1-4
v_gene: TRBV29-1
CDR3aa: SAGGATNEKLF

j_gene: TRBJ2-5
v_gene: TRBV20-1
CDR3aa: SASNQGKETQY

j_gene: TRBJ2-2
v_gene: TRBV6-5
CDR3aa: ASGKGGGTGELF

j_gene: TRBJ2-7
v_gene: TRBV7-8
CDR3aa: ASSLEGTGPYEQY

j_gene: TRBJ1-2
v_gene: TRBV6-1
CDR3aa: ASSERTGSYT

j_gene: TRBJ2-1
v_gene: TRBV7-9
CDR3aa: ASSLSSGGADEQF

j_gene: TRBJ2-2
v_gene: TRBV6-2/TRBV6-3
CDR3aa: ASSYQNTGELF

j_gene: TRBJ1-2
v_gene: TRBV6-5
CDR3aa: ASSRGQGYGYT

j_gene: TRBJ1-5
v_gene: TRBV7-8
CDR3aa: ATGSSYSNQPQH

j_gene: TRBJ1-4
v_gene: TRBV15
CDR3aa: ATTFVGANEKLF

j_gene: TRBJ2-1
v_gene: TRBV12-5
CDR3aa: ASGLALPGTVDEQF